These T cell receptor beta chains were read from a single sample in a study of control samples from healthy donors and cancer patients. Sequencing used immunoSEQ multiplex PCR; TCRdb keeps in-frame clones, though not all of them. The data show about 34,000 clones, more than 85% seen once. Sequenced sample: PBMCs. These receptors all come from a woman aged 40 to 55 with lung cancer. Both conserved end residues are part of each CDR3. D genes are given only for firm matches. Size values are once, few and many counts, or a class for expanded clones, and some rows have none.

D: .; J: TRBJ2-5; V: TRBV7-7; size: .; DNA: TGTGCCAGCAGCTTAGAGGGTTTTTCGGGGGAGACCCAGTACTTC; CDR3: CASSLEGFSGETQYF
D: TRBD1; J: TRBJ2-7; V: TRBV30; size: .; DNA: TGTGCCTGGAGTAGGGGCAGGGGGCGCGTTCTGGACCCCGAGCAGTACTTC; CDR3: CAWSRGRGRVLDPEQYF
D: TRBD1; J: TRBJ1-5; V: TRBV2; size: .; DNA: TGTGCCAGCAGTGAACCGGGGACAGCTAATCAGCCCCAGCATTTT; CDR3: CASSEPGTANQPQHF
D: .; J: TRBJ1-2; V: TRBV6-5; size: .; DNA: TGTGCCAGCAGTTACTCCTCCCGACAGGCGAACTATGGCTACACCTTC; CDR3: CASSYSSRQANYGYTF
D: TRBD1; J: TRBJ2-7; V: TRBV4-1; size: .; DNA: TGCGCCAGCAGCCGTTCCTACAGGGGCCCCTCCTACGAGCAGTACTTC; CDR3: CASSRSYRGPSYEQYF
D: .; J: TRBJ1-2; V: TRBV10-3; size: .; DNA: TGTGCCATCAGTGAGGGTAGACAGACTAACTATGGCTACACCTTC; CDR3: CAISEGRQTNYGYTF
D: .; J: TRBJ2-3; V: TRBV9; size: .; DNA: TGTGCCAGCAGCTTAGGGGCCACTGCGGATACGCAGTATTTT; CDR3: CASSLGATADTQYF
D: .; J: TRBJ2-7; V: TRBV2; size: .; DNA: TGTGCCAGCAATCGACAGGGAGGCGCCTACGAGCAGTACTTC; CDR3: CASNRQGGAYEQYF
D: .; J: TRBJ1-2; V: TRBV9; size: .; DNA: TGTGCCAGCAGCGTAGGCGGGGGGCTTAACTATGGCTACACCTTC; CDR3: CASSVGGGLNYGYTF
D: TRBD2; J: TRBJ2-4; V: TRBV7-2; size: few; DNA: TGTGCCAGCAGCTCACCGGGACTAGCGGGGGTGGACAAAAACATTCAGTACTTC; CDR3: CASSSPGLAGVDKNIQYF
D: .; J: TRBJ2-3; V: TRBV7-3; size: .; DNA: TGTGCCAGCAGCTCCCAAGCGGACAGCACAGATACGCAGTATTTT; CDR3: CASSSQADSTDTQYF
D: TRBD2; J: TRBJ2-5; V: TRBV9; size: once; DNA: TGTGCCAGCAGCGCGGGACTAGCGGGGAAGGGGGAGACCCAGTACTTC; CDR3: CASSAGLAGKGETQYF
D: .; J: TRBJ2-1; V: TRBV19; size: .; DNA: TGTGCCAGTAGTGCCTCCTACAATGAGCAGTTCTTC; CDR3: CASSASYNEQFF
D: TRBD1; J: TRBJ1-6; V: TRBV6-5; size: few; DNA: TGTGCCAGCAGCCAGATAACAGGGGGAAATCGGCTCCTCCACTTT; CDR3: CASSQITGGNRLLHF
D: .; J: TRBJ1-2; V: TRBV28; size: .; DNA: TGTGCCAGCAGCACCGGCCCGCCCCGGGAGGGCTACACCTTC; CDR3: CASSTGPPREGYTF
D: .; J: TRBJ1-1; V: TRBV4-1; size: few; DNA: TGCGCCAGCAGCGCCCGTGGGGGCAGGACTGAAGCTTTCTTT; CDR3: CASSARGGRTEAFF
D: .; J: TRBJ2-7; V: TRBV7-2; size: once; DNA: TGTGCCAGCAGCCCGACGTTCGGGAGCTCCTACGAGCAGTACTTC; CDR3: CASSPTFGSSYEQYF
D: TRBD1; J: TRBJ2-3; V: TRBV5-6; size: .; DNA: TGTGCCAGCAGCCAGGACAGGGCGGATACGCAGTATTTT; CDR3: CASSQDRADTQYF
D: .; J: TRBJ2-3; V: TRBV7-9; size: .; DNA: TGTGCCAGCAGCCAGGCGGGACGGAGCACAGATACGCAGTATTTT; CDR3: CASSQAGRSTDTQYF
D: TRBD2; J: TRBJ2-2; V: TRBV3-1/TRBV3-2; size: once; DNA: TGTGCCAGCAGCCACTCGACTAGCGGGGGCACCGGGGAGCTGTTTTTT; CDR3: CASSHSTSGGTGELFF
D: .; J: TRBJ2-1; V: TRBV11-3; size: once; DNA: TGTGCCAGCAGCGAGCGGCGGGCTTCCTACAATGAGCAGTTCTTC; CDR3: CASSERRASYNEQFF
D: .; J: TRBJ1-1; V: TRBV6-1; size: .; DNA: TGTGCCAGCAGTGAAGAGGGCGGCAGTCCCACTGAAGCTTTCTTT; CDR3: CASSEEGGSPTEAFF
D: TRBD2; J: TRBJ2-3; V: TRBV9; size: once; DNA: TGTGCCAGCAGCGAGGGACTAGCAGGCGATACGCAGTATTTT; CDR3: CASSEGLAGDTQYF
D: .; J: TRBJ1-2; V: TRBV6-2/TRBV6-3; size: .; DNA: TGTGCCAGCAGTTACGACTGGTATGGCTACACCTTC; CDR3: CASSYDWYGYTF
D: TRBD2; J: TRBJ2-3; V: TRBV11-3; size: .; DNA: TGTGCCAGCAGCCAAGGACTAGCGGGGGGGGTAGATACGCAGTATTTT; CDR3: CASSQGLAGGVDTQYF
D: TRBD1; J: TRBJ2-7; V: TRBV5-4; size: .; DNA: TGTGCCAGCAGCTCCGGGACAGCCTACGAGCAGTACTTC; CDR3: CASSSGTAYEQYF
D: .; J: TRBJ2-5; V: TRBV6-6; size: .; DNA: TGTGCCAGCAGCTCCCCGGGACATACTATTGAGACCCAGTACTTC; CDR3: CASSSPGHTIETQYF
D: .; J: TRBJ2-5; V: TRBV18; size: .; DNA: TGTGCCAGCTCACCAGCAGGGGTCATGACCCAGTACTTC; CDR3: CASSPAGVMTQYF
D: TRBD2; J: TRBJ2-1; V: TRBV11-2; size: .; DNA: TGTGCCAGCAACGTAGTGGCGGGGGGGCTTTACAATGAGCAGTTCTTC; CDR3: CASNVVAGGLYNEQFF
D: .; J: TRBJ1-2; V: TRBV12-3/TRBV12-4; size: .; DNA: TGTGCCAGCAGTTCATCAGCTAACTATGGCTACACCTTC; CDR3: CASSSSANYGYTF
D: TRBD2; J: TRBJ2-1; V: TRBV7-3; size: .; DNA: TGTGCCAGCAGCTTTCTAGCGGGCTATGAGCAGTTCTTC; CDR3: CASSFLAGYEQFF
D: .; J: TRBJ1-4; V: TRBV4-1; size: .; DNA: TGCGCCAGCAGCATAAATCCTTCGAATGAAAAACTGTTTTTT; CDR3: CASSINPSNEKLFF
D: .; J: TRBJ2-7; V: TRBV7-2; size: few; DNA: TGTGCCAGCAGCTTACGCAATGAGCGTAACGAGCAGTACTTC; CDR3: CASSLRNERNEQYF
D: .; J: TRBJ1-6; V: TRBV10-3; size: .; DNA: TGTGCCATCAGTGATAAGAGGGAGTCACCCCTCCACTTT; CDR3: CAISDKRESPLHF
D: .; J: TRBJ2-7; V: TRBV2; size: once; DNA: TGTGCCAGCAGTGAAACCTTTTCCTACGAGCAGTACTTC; CDR3: CASSETFSYEQYF
D: .; J: TRBJ2-2; V: TRBV6-8; size: .; DNA: TGTGCCAGCAGTTCACCTAGAGGCGGGGAGCTGTTTTTT; CDR3: CASSSPRGGELFF
D: TRBD1; J: TRBJ2-7; V: TRBV11-2; size: few; DNA: TGTGCCAGCAGCCTTCGGACAGGGGAGGCCGAGCAGTACTTC; CDR3: CASSLRTGEAEQYF
D: TRBD2; J: TRBJ2-1; V: TRBV2; size: .; DNA: TGTGCCAGCACCCCGACTAGCGTCTACAATGAGCAGTTCTTC; CDR3: CASTPTSVYNEQFF
D: .; J: TRBJ2-5; V: TRBV19; size: .; DNA: TGTGCCAGTAGTATAGGGCGGCAGACCCAGTACTTC; CDR3: CASSIGRQTQYF
D: .; J: TRBJ2-1; V: TRBV16; size: .; DNA: TGTGCCAGCAGCCCCGCTAGCAATGAGCAGTTCTTC; CDR3: CASSPASNEQFF
D: TRBD1; J: TRBJ1-1; V: TRBV6-2/TRBV6-3; size: .; DNA: TGTGCCAGCAGTTACCCTGACAGGGACATTGAAGCTTTCTTT; CDR3: CASSYPDRDIEAFF
D: .; J: TRBJ2-1; V: TRBV30; size: .; DNA: TGTGCCTGGAGCAGGGGTAGCTCCTACAATGAGCAGTTCTTC; CDR3: CAWSRGSSYNEQFF
D: .; J: TRBJ1-2; V: TRBV19; size: .; DNA: TGTGCCAGTAGTATGGGTCCTAACTATGGCTACACCTTC; CDR3: CASSMGPNYGYTF
D: TRBD2; J: TRBJ2-5; V: TRBV6-5; size: .; DNA: TGTGCCAGTAGACTAGCGGGGGGGCCCGGAGAGACCCAGTACTTC; CDR3: CASRLAGGPGETQYF
D: .; J: TRBJ2-7; V: TRBV3-1/TRBV3-2; size: .; DNA: TGTGCCAGCAGCGATAGCTGGACCGAGCAGTACTTC; CDR3: CASSDSWTEQYF
D: .; J: TRBJ2-7; V: TRBV7-9; size: once; DNA: TGTGCCAGCAGCTTAAATGACATAGCCTACGAGCAGTACTTC; CDR3: CASSLNDIAYEQYF
D: .; J: TRBJ1-1; V: TRBV6-1; size: .; DNA: TGTGCCAGCAGTGAAGGGGGCAGTTCCTACACTGAAGCTTTCTTT; CDR3: CASSEGGSSYTEAFF
D: .; J: TRBJ2-5; V: TRBV6-2/TRBV6-3; size: .; DNA: TGTGCCAGCAGTGGCCTCCTGGAGTTTCAAGAGACCCAGTACTTC; CDR3: CASSGLLEFQETQYF
D: .; J: TRBJ1-2; V: TRBV15; size: .; DNA: TGTGCCACCAGCAGAGATAAGGGACGGAATACGAACTATGGCTACACCTTC; CDR3: CATSRDKGRNTNYGYTF
D: .; J: TRBJ2-7; V: TRBV28; size: .; DNA: TGTGCCAGCAGTTTACGCCAGGGGCTCTACGAGCAGTACTTC; CDR3: CASSLRQGLYEQYF
D: TRBD2; J: TRBJ2-6; V: TRBV6-6; size: .; DNA: TGTGCCGGGGAGGGTGGCGACTCTGGGGCCAACGTCCTGACTTTC; CDR3: CAGEGGDSGANVLTF
D: TRBD1; J: TRBJ1-2; V: TRBV10-3; size: .; DNA: TGTGCCATCAGTGGGGGACAGGGGGACTATGGCTACACCTTC; CDR3: CAISGGQGDYGYTF
D: .; J: TRBJ1-5; V: TRBV24-1; size: once; DNA: TGTGCCACCACCGGGGCCCCCCAAGATGGGAGCAATCAGCCCCAGCATTTT; CDR3: CATTGAPQDGSNQPQHF
D: TRBD1; J: TRBJ1-2; V: TRBV19; size: .; DNA: TGTGCCAGTAGTACCCTCCGGGACAGCCTGTGGGACTATGGCTACACCTTC; CDR3: CASSTLRDSLWDYGYTF
D: TRBD1; J: TRBJ2-1; V: TRBV7-7; size: .; DNA: TGTGCCAGCAGCCTAAGAGGACAGGTCAGCTCCTACAATGAGCAGTTCTTC; CDR3: CASSLRGQVSSYNEQFF